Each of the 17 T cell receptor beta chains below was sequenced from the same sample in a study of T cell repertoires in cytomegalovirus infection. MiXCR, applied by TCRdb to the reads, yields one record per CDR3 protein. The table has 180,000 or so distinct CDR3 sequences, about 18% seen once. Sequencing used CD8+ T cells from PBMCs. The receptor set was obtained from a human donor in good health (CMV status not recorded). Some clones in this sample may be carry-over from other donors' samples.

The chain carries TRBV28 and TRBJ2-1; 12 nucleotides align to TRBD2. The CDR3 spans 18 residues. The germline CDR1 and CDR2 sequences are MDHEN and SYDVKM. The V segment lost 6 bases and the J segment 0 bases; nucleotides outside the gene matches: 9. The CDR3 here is CASSLLAGGLTSYNEQFF. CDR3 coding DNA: TGTGCCAGCAGCCTTCTAGCGGGGGGGTTAACCTCCTACAATGAGCAGTTCTTC.

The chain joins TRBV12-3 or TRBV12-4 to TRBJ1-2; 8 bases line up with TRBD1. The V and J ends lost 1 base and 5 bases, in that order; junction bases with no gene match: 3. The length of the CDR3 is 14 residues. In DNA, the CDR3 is TGTGCCAGCAGTTTAGTCCAGGGGGCTTATGGCTACACCTTC. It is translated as CASSLVQGAYGYTF.

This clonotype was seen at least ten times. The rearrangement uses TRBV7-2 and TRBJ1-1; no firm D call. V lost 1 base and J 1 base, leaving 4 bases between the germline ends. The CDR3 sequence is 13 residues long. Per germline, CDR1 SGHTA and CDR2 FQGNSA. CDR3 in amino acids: CASSLVENTEAFF. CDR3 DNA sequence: TGTGCCAGCAGCTTAGTAGAGAACACTGAAGCTTTCTTT.

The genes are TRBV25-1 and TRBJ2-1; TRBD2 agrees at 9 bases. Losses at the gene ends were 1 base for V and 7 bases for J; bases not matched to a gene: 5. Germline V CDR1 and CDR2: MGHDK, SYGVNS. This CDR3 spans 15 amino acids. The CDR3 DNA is TGTGCCAGCAGTGAATCTCCTAGCGGGGCGAATGAGCAGTTCTTC. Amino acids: CASSESPSGANEQFF.

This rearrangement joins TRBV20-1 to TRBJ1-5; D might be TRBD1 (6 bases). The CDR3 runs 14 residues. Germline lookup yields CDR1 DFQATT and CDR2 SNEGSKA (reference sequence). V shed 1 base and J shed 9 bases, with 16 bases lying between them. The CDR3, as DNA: TGCAGTGCTAGAGGTTACACAGGGATTCGGCCCCAGCATTTT. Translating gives CSARGYTGIRPQHF.

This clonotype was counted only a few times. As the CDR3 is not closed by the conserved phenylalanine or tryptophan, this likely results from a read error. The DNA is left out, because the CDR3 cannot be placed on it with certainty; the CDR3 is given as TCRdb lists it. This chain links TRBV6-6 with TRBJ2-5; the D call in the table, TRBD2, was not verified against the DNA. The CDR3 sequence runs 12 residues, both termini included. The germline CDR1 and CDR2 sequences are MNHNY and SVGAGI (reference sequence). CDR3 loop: CASSTPGAGLSV.

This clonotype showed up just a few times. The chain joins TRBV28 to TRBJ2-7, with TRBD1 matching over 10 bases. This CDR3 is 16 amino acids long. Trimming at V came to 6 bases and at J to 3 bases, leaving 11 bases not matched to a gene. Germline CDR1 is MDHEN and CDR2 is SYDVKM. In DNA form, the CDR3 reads TGTGCCAGCAGCCCATCGACAGGGGGCTATTACTACGAGCAGTACTTC. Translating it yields CASSPSTGGYYYEQYF.

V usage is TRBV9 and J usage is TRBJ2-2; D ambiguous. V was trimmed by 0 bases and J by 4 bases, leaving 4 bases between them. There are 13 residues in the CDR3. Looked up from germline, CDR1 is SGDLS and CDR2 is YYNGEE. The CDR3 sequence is CASSVAGTGELFF. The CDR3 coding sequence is TGTGCCAGCAGCGTAGCGGGCACCGGGGAGCTGTTTTTT.

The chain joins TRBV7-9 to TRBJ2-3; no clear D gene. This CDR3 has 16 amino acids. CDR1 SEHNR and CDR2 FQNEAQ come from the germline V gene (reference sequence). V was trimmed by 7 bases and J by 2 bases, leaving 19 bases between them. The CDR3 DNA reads TGTGCCAGCACCCTTACCCCTTGGCGCGACACAGATACGCAGTATTTT. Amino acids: CASTLTPWRDTDTQYF.

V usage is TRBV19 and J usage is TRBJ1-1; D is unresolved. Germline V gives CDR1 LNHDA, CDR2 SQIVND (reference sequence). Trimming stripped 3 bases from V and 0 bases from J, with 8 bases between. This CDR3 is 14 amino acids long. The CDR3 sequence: CASSMLHMNTEAFF. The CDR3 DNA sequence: TGTGCCAGTAGTATGCTGCACATGAACACTGAAGCTTTCTTT.

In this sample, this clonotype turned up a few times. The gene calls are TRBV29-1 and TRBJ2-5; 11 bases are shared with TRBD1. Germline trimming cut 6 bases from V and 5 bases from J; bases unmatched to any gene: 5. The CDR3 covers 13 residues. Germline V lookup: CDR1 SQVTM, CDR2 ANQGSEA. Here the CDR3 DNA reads TGCAGCGTCGGACAGGGGGCTACGGAGACCCAGTACTTC. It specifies CSVGQGATETQYF.

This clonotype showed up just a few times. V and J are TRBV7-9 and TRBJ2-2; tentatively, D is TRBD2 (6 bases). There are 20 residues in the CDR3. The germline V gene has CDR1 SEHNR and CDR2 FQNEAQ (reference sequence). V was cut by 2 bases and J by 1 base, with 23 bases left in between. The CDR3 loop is CASSLTRPGQETRNTGELFF. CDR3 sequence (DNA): TGTGCCAGCAGCTTAACCCGACCGGGTCAAGAGACTAGGAACACCGGGGAGCTGTTTTTT.

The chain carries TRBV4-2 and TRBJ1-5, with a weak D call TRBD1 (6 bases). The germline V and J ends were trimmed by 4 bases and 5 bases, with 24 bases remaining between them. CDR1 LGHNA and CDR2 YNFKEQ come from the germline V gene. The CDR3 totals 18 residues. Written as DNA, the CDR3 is TGTGCCAGCAGCCCGGGCAGTCCGGCGGGGGGGGGCGATCAGCCCCAGCATTTT. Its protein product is CASSPGSPAGGGDQPQHF.

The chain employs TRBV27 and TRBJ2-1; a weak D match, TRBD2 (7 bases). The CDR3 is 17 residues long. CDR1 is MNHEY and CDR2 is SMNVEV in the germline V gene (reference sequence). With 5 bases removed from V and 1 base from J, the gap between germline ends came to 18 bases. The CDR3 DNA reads TGTGCCAGCAGTCCGTCCGTGGGGGGGCGTTCCTACAATGAGCAGTTCTTC. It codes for CASSPSVGGRSYNEQFF.

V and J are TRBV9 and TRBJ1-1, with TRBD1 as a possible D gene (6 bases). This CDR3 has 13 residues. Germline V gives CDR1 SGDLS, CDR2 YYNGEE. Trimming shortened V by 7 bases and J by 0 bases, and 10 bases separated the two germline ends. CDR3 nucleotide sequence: TGTGCCAGCGCGGGACAAATGAACACTGAAGCTTTCTTT. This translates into CASAGQMNTEAFF.

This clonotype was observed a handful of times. The CDR3: CASSAGERGETQYF. CDR3 coding DNA: TGTGCCAGCAGTGCGGGGGAGCGGGGAGAGACCCAGTACTTC. The chain uses TRBV2 and TRBJ2-5; 7 bases line up with TRBD2. Germline V gives CDR1 SNHLY, CDR2 FYNNEI. Losses at the gene ends were 4 bases for V and 4 bases for J; bases not matched to a gene: 6. CDR3 length equals 14 residues.

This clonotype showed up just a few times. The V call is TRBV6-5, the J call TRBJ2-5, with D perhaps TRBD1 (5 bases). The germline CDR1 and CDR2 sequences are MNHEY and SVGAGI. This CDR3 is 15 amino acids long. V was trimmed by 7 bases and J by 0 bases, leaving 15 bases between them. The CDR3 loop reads CASTKGHQYQETQYF. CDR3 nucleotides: TGTGCCAGCACTAAAGGACATCAGTACCAAGAGACCCAGTACTTC.